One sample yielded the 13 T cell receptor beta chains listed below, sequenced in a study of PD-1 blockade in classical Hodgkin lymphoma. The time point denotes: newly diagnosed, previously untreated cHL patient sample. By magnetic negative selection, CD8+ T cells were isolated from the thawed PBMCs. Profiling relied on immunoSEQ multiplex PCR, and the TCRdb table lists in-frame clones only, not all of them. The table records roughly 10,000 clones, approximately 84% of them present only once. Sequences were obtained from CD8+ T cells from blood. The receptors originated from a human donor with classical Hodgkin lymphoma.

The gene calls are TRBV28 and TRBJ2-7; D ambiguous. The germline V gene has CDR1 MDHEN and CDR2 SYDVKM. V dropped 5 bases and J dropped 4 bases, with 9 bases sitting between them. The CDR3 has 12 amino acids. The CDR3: CASSINAYEQYF. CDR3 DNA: TGTGCCAGCAGTATAAACGCGTACGAGCAGTACTTC.

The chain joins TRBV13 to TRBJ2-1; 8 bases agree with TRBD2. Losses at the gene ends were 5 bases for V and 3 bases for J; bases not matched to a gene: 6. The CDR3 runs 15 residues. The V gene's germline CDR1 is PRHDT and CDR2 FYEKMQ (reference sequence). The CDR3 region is CASSLSGAVYNEQFF. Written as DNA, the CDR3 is TGTGCCAGCAGCCTTAGCGGGGCTGTCTACAATGAGCAGTTCTTC.

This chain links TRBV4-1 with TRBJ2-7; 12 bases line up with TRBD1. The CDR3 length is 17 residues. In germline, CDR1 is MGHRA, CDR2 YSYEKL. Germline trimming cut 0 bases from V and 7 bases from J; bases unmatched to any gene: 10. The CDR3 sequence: CASSQDRPGQGAREQYF. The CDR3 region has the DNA TGCGCCAGCAGCCAAGATCGTCCGGGACAGGGGGCGCGAGAGCAGTACTTC.

The CDR3 nucleotides read TGTGCCAGCAGCCCTGACAGAGATCCCTACAATGAGCAGTTCTTC. It is translated as CASSPDRDPYNEQFF. The rearrangement uses TRBV7-2 and TRBJ2-1; possible D gene TRBD1, 5 bases. Per germline, CDR1 SGHTA and CDR2 FQGNSA. CDR3 size: 15 residues. V dropped 5 bases and J dropped 2 bases, with 13 bases sitting between them.

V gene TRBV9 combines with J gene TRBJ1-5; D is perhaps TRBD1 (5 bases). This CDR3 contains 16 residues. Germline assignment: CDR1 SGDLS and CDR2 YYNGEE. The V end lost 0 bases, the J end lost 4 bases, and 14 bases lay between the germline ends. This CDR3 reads CASSVGGRLMNQPQHF. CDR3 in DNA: TGTGCCAGCAGCGTAGGGGGCAGGTTAATGAATCAGCCCCAGCATTTT.

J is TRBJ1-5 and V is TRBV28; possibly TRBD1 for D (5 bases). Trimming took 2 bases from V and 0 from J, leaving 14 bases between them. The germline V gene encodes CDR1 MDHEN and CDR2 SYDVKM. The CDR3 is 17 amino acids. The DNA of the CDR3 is TGTGCCAGCAGTTTACAGGGCAGCGATTATAGCAATCAGCCCCAGCATTTT. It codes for CASSLQGSDYSNQPQHF.

This chain's CDR3 is CAWEGTGVNYGYTF. The CDR3 bases are TGTGCCTGGGAGGGTACAGGGGTTAACTATGGCTACACCTTC. The chain is built from TRBV30 and TRBJ1-2; 7 bases agree with TRBD1. Germline CDR1 and CDR2: GTSNPN and SVGIG (reference sequence). The CDR3 covers 14 residues. V lost 5 bases to trimming and J lost 1 base; unmatched junction nucleotides: 7.

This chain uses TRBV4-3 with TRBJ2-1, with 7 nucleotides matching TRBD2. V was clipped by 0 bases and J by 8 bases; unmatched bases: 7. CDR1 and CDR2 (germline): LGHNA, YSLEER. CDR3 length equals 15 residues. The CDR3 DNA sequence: TGCGCCAGCAGCCAAGAGAGCGGGGAGTTCTATGAGCAGTTCTTC. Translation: CASSQESGEFYEQFF.

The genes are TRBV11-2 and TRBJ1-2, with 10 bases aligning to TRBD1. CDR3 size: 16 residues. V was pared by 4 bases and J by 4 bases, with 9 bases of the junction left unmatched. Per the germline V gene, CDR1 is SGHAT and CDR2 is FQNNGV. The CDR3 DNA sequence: TGTGCCAGCAGCTCCATGATGGGACAGGGGTCCTATGGCTACACCTTC. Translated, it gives CASSSMMGQGSYGYTF. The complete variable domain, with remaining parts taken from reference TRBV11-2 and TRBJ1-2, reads EAGVAQSPRYKIIEKRQSVAFWCNPISGHATLYWYQQILGQGPKLLIQFQNNGVVDDSQLPKDRFSAERLKGVDSTLKIQPAKLEDSAVYLCASSSMMGQGSYGYTFGSGTRLTVV.

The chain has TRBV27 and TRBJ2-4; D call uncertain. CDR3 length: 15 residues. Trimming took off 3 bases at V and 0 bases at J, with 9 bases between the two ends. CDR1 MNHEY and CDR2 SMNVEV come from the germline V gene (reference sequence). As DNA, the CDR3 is TGTGCCAGCAGTTTTATCACGGAAGCCAAAAACATTCAGTACTTC. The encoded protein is CASSFITEAKNIQYF.

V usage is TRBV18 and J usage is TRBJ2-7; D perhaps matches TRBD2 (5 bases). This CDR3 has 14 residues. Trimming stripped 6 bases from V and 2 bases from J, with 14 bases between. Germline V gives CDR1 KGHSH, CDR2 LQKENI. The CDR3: CASSTLQRPYEQYF. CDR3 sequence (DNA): TGTGCCAGCTCCACCCTCCAGCGGCCCTACGAGCAGTACTTC.

The chain's CDR3 is CASSLTSGGGPTKETQYF. CDR3 nucleotide sequence: TGCGCCAGCAGCCTGACCTCCGGCGGGGGGCCCACGAAAGAGACCCAGTACTTC. The genes are TRBV4-1 and TRBJ2-5; 8 positions agree with TRBD2. The CDR3 loop spans 18 amino acids. Trimming removed 4 bases from V and 3 bases from J; junction bases left unmatched: 16. The germline V gene encodes CDR1 MGHRA and CDR2 YSYEKL.

In nucleotides, the CDR3 is TGTGCCAGCACCCGGAAAAGCGGTAGCTCCTACAATGAGCAGTTCTTC. Amino acids: CASTRKSGSSYNEQFF. The chain employs TRBV9 and TRBJ2-1, with D possibly being TRBD2 (5 bases). Trimming took 6 bases from V and 0 from J, leaving 16 bases between them. This CDR3 is 16 amino acids long. Germline V gene lookup returns CDR1 SGDLS and CDR2 YYNGEE.